Presented here are 21 T cell receptor beta chains from one specimen sequenced in a study of T cell responses to AZD1222 COVID-19 vaccine. Profiling relied on immunoSEQ multiplex PCR, and the TCRdb table lists in-frame clones only, not all of them. The data contain 75,000 to 100,000 clones, just over 85% of them singletons. The sample in question was peripheral blood, obtained on day 0 of AZD1222 vaccination. These receptors were taken from an adult in good health.

The rearrangement links TRBV15 to TRBJ1-5; D gene unclear. CDR3 length: 13 amino acids. CDR1 and CDR2 (germline): LNHNV, YYDKDF (reference sequence). V was trimmed by 0 bases and J by 4 bases, leaving 4 bases between them. CDR3 residues: CATSRDLNQPQHF. The CDR3 DNA follows: TGTGCCACCAGCAGAGATCTTAATCAGCCCCAGCATTTT.

The chain recombines TRBV9 with TRBJ1-1; D gene uncertain. Germline V gene data show CDR1 as SGDLS and CDR2 as YYNGEE. V was clipped by 4 bases and J by 6 bases, with 7 bases between them. The CDR3 extends over 11 amino acids. The CDR3 bases are TGTGCCAGCAGCCCTGACCCTGAAGCTTTCTTT. It yields the protein CASSPDPEAFF.

The CDR3 loop is CASSLMGGSTEAFF. The CDR3 coding sequence is TGTGCCAGCAGCTTAATGGGAGGGAGCACTGAAGCTTTCTTT. The gene calls are TRBV7-3 and TRBJ1-1; no definite D call. The CDR3 covers 14 residues. Germline CDR1 reads SGHTA; CDR2 reads FQGTGA. Trimming left V 1 base short and J 4 bases short, with 10 bases between.

V usage is TRBV4-2 and J usage is TRBJ2-1; D is uncertain. Germline V gene sequence: CDR1 LGHNA, CDR2 YNFKEQ. The CDR3 loop spans 12 amino acids. The V end was cut by 1 base, the J end by 8 bases, with 6 bases between. Here the CDR3 reads CASSQGVYEQFF. The CDR3, as DNA: TGTGCCAGCAGCCAAGGGGTTTATGAGCAGTTCTTC.

The chain carries TRBV12-3 or TRBV12-4 and TRBJ1-1; D is unresolved. Trimming removed 7 bases from V and 1 base from J, with 10 bases in between. The CDR3 runs to 13 residues. The CDR3 protein is CASTQAWNTEAFF. CDR3 DNA: TGTGCCAGCACCCAAGCGTGGAACACTGAAGCTTTCTTT.

The CDR3 nucleotides read TGTGCCAGCAGTGAAAGGGCCATCAATCAGCCCCAGCATTTT. Translated: CASSERAINQPQHF. V usage is TRBV2 and J usage is TRBJ1-5; D not resolved. The CDR3 has 14 residues. Germline V gene data show CDR1 as SNHLY and CDR2 as FYNNEI. The V end was cut by 2 bases, the J end by 3 bases, with 8 bases between.

The CDR3 protein is CASSRTSPSTDTQYF. For the CDR3, the DNA is TGTGCCAGCAGCAGGACTAGCCCGAGCACAGATACGCAGTATTTT. The chain is built from TRBV7-2 and TRBJ2-3; 8 nucleotides match TRBD2. V shed 5 bases, J shed 0 bases, and the junction held 4 bases outside the gene matches. The germline CDR1 and CDR2 sequences are SGHTA and FQGNSA. CDR3 length: 15 residues.

The chain recombines TRBV6-5 with TRBJ1-3; the D gene is possibly TRBD1 (5 bases). The CDR3 has 13 amino acids. Trimming cost V 6 bases and J 4 bases, with 10 bases left between them. The germline V gene encodes CDR1 MNHEY and CDR2 SVGAGI. The CDR3 loop reads CASRSGVGNTIYF. In nucleotides, the CDR3 is TGTGCCAGCAGGTCGGGGGTCGGAAACACCATATATTTT.

V gene TRBV19 combines with J gene TRBJ2-3; D is unclear. Germline loops: CDR1 LNHDA, CDR2 SQIVND (reference sequence). The CDR3 is made up of 12 amino acids. Trimming left V 3 bases short and J 5 bases short, with 6 bases between. The CDR3 region has the DNA TGTGCCAGTAGTATCGACGGAGATACGCAGTATTTT. Encoded protein: CASSIDGDTQYF.

The rearrangement joins TRBV5-1 to TRBJ1-1; D is unclear. Germline loops: CDR1 SGHRS, CDR2 YFSETQ. The CDR3 has 13 residues. Trimming shortened V by 8 bases and J by 3 bases, and 14 bases separated the two germline ends. The CDR3, as DNA: TGCGCCAGTAGAGCTCCATCGGACACTGAAGCTTTCTTT. Amino acid sequence: CASRAPSDTEAFF.

The chain couples TRBV10-3 to TRBJ2-5; tentative D call: TRBD2 (6 bases). CDR1 is ENHRY and CDR2 is SYGVKD in the germline V gene. Trimming left V 8 bases short and J 0 bases short, with 10 bases between. The CDR3 is made up of 13 amino acids. The CDR3 DNA is TGTGCCATCGCTGCGGGATACCAAGAGACCCAGTACTTC. Translation: CAIAAGYQETQYF.

J is TRBJ2-2 and V is TRBV30; TRBD2 agrees at 7 bases. The CDR3 runs 14 residues. Germline V lookup: CDR1 GTSNPN, CDR2 SVGIG (reference sequence). The junction had 5 bases not matched to a gene; V was cut back by 4 bases and J by 3 bases. The CDR3 bases are TGTGCCTGGACGAGCGGGGTGTACACCGGGGAGCTGTTTTTT. Protein: CAWTSGVYTGELFF.

This chain uses TRBV5-4 with TRBJ1-2; 9 bases match TRBD1. The CDR3 length is 13 residues. Germline CDR1 SGHNT, CDR2 YYREEE (reference sequence). After removal of 4 bases from V and 5 bases from J, the junction contained 3 bases not matched to a gene. DNA of the CDR3: TGTGCCAGCAGCGCCGGGACAGGGTATGGCTACACCTTC. It is translated as CASSAGTGYGYTF. Full variable domain (remainder filled in from reference TRBV5-4 and TRBJ1-2): ETGVTQSPTHLIKTRGQQVTLRCSSQSGHNTVSWYQQALGQGPQFIFQYYREEENGRGNFPPRFSGLQFPNYSSELNVNALELDDSALYLCASSAGTGYGYTFGSGTRLTVV.

This clone was recorded only once. The chain carries TRBV6-9 and TRBJ2-7; D may be TRBD1 (5 bases). The CDR3 runs to 15 residues. Germline V gene sequence: CDR1 MNHGY, CDR2 SVAAGI. V was shortened by 11 bases and J by 2 bases, with 22 bases between the two germline ends. CDR3 residues: CALAPLQGGAYEQYF. CDR3 nucleotide sequence: TGTGCCTTAGCCCCCCTCCAGGGTGGTGCCTACGAGCAGTACTTC.

The chain uses TRBV15 and TRBJ2-2; a weak D match, TRBD1 (6 bases). Germline values: CDR1 LNHNV, CDR2 YYDKDF (reference sequence). CDR3 length: 16 amino acids. The V gene lost 3 bases and the J gene lost 0 bases, with 11 bases spanning the gap. The CDR3 bases are TGTGCCACCAGCAGTTGGGACATGACGAACACCGGGGAGCTGTTTTTT. Its translation: CATSSWDMTNTGELFF.

The genes are TRBV19 and TRBJ1-1; 9 bases agree with TRBD1. The CDR3 loop spans 14 amino acids. Trimming at V came to 6 bases and at J to 0 bases, leaving 2 bases not matched to a gene. Germline CDR1 is LNHDA and CDR2 is SQIVND (reference sequence). The CDR3 protein is CASSTGGLNTEAFF. The CDR3 DNA reads as TGTGCCAGTAGCACAGGGGGCTTGAACACTGAAGCTTTCTTT.

This chain connects TRBV7-9 to TRBJ2-3; either TRBD1 or TRBD2 may fit D (5 bases each). There are 14 residues in the CDR3. In germline, CDR1 is SEHNR, CDR2 FQNEAQ (reference sequence). V dropped 4 bases and J dropped 0 bases, with 8 bases sitting between them. The CDR3 reads CASSSRDSTDTQYF. The CDR3 coding sequence is TGTGCCAGCAGCTCCCGGGACAGCACAGATACGCAGTATTTT.

The V gene is TRBV29-1, the J gene TRBJ1-1, with TRBD1 matching over 9 bases. The length of the CDR3 is 13 residues. Germline V lookup: CDR1 SQVTM, CDR2 ANQGSEA. V dropped 6 bases and J dropped 4; count of bases not matched to a gene: 6. CDR3 sequence: CSVRQGGSTEAFF. DNA of the CDR3: TGCAGCGTCAGACAGGGGGGAAGCACTGAAGCTTTCTTT. Supplemented by reference TRBV29-1 and TRBJ1-1, the full variable domain reads SAVISQKPSRDICQRGTSLTIQCQVDSQVTMMFWYRQQPGQSLTLIATANQGSEATYESGFVIDKFPISRPNLTFSTLTVSNMSPEDSSIYLCSVRQGGSTEAFFGQGTRLTVV.

This chain connects TRBV12-3 or TRBV12-4 to TRBJ1-2, with a tentative D call TRBD1 (6 bases). CDR3 length equals 13 residues. V shed 5 bases and J shed 5 bases, with 12 bases lying between them. The DNA for the CDR3 is TGTGCCAGCAGTCTAGACAGGAGGTATGGCTACACCTTC. This encodes CASSLDRRYGYTF.

The J gene is TRBJ2-7, the V gene TRBV5-4; 10 bases are shared with TRBD2. The CDR3 consists of 14 residues. The germline V gene has CDR1 SGHNT and CDR2 YYREEE (reference sequence). V lost 1 base, J lost 7 bases, and 5 bases stayed unmatched. DNA for the CDR3: TGTGCCAGCAGCTTGTTAGCGGGAGGAGTAGAGCAGTACTTC. Protein product: CASSLLAGGVEQYF.

This clone was observed a few times. The CDR3 DNA is TGTGCCAGCAGCTACGGATGGGGTAACACTGAAGCTTTCTTT. Translation gives CASSYGWGNTEAFF. This chain uses TRBV11-3 with TRBJ1-1; D is ambiguous. CDR1 SGHNT and CDR2 YENEEA come from the germline V gene. Between the trimmed V and J ends, which lost 4 bases and 2 bases, there was a span of 11 bases. This CDR3 is 14 amino acids long.